These 30 T cell receptor beta chains came from one sample sequenced in a study of cytomegalovirus exposure and HLA in healthy donors (dated by TCRdb to the late 2010s). Library construction relied on the immunoSEQ multiplex PCR assay. A mixture of 60 forward primers for TCR Vbeta segments and 13 reverse primers for TCR Jbeta segments was used in the multiplex PCR. TCRdb re-hosts the immuneACCESS table, in-frame sequences only. Its copies lack some clones; in the studies checked, an unresolved V gene accounts for under half of them, and the cause for the rest is not known. The sample profile shows 75,000 to 95,000 clones; roughly three fifths of them were found once. Together, the top ten hold roughly 6.7% of the sample. The specimen was PBMCs. These receptors originate from a woman in her 30s in good health and CMV-seronegative.

The chain is built from TRBV28 and TRBJ1-1, with D perhaps matching TRBD1 (5 bases). Germline CDR1 and CDR2: MDHEN and SYDVKM. V was cut by 7 bases and J by 2 bases, with 17 bases left in between. The CDR3 is 15 residues long. This chain's CDR3 is CASNSPGGTNTEAFF. In DNA, the CDR3 is TGTGCCAGCAACTCTCCGGGGGGTACAAACACTGAAGCTTTCTTT. Variable domain in full (rest from reference TRBV28 and TRBJ1-1): DVKVTQSSRYLVKRTGEKVFLECVQDMDHENMFWYRQDPGLGLRLIYFSYDVKMKEKGDIPEGYSVSREKKERFSLILESASTNQTSMYLCASNSPGGTNTEAFFGQGTRLTVV.

The J gene is TRBJ2-3, the V gene TRBV6-1; possible D gene TRBD2, 6 bases. Germline V gene data show CDR1 as MNHNS and CDR2 as SASEGT. The CDR3 is made up of 15 amino acids. The germline V and J ends were trimmed by 1 base and 2 bases, with 10 bases remaining between them. The CDR3 region has the DNA TGTGCCAGCAGTGAAGATGGCGGGGTCACAGATACGCAGTATTTT. This codes for CASSEDGGVTDTQYF.

The chain couples TRBV5-4 to TRBJ2-3; maybe TRBD2 (6 bases). In germline, CDR1 is SGHNT, CDR2 YYREEE (reference sequence). V lost 6 bases and J lost 3, with 17 bases in between. The CDR3 is 15 residues long. The CDR3 sequence is CASIPPGVGTDTQYF. The CDR3 nucleotides are TGTGCCAGCATCCCCCCGGGGGTGGGTACAGATACGCAGTATTTT.

This clone was picked up a small number of times. This chain uses TRBV11-3 with TRBJ2-1, with 12 bases aligning to TRBD1. The CDR3 covers 14 residues. Germline V CDR1 and CDR2: SGHNT, YENEEA. V dropped 8 bases and J dropped 6; count of bases not matched to a gene: 5. The DNA for the CDR3 is TGTGCCAGCTCCGGGACAGGGGGCCTCAATGAGCAGTTCTTC. This codes for CASSGTGGLNEQFF. The whole variable domain, remainder taken from reference TRBV11-3 and TRBJ2-1, is EAGVVQSPRYKIIEKKQPVAFWCNPISGHNTLYWYLQNLGQGPELLIRYENEEAVDDSQLPKDRFSAERLKGVDSTLKIQPAELGDSAVYLCASSGTGGLNEQFFGPGTRLTVL.

This clone appeared a few times. V is TRBV13 and J is TRBJ1-5; D is uncertain. With 5 bases removed from V and 5 bases from J, the gap between germline ends came to 13 bases. This CDR3 has 14 amino acids. Germline V gene sequence: CDR1 PRHDT, CDR2 FYEKMQ (reference sequence). CDR3 sequence: CASSPRPADQPQHF. CDR3 nucleotides: TGTGCCAGCAGCCCGCGACCGGCGGATCAGCCCCAGCATTTT.

The table lists this clone with a few counts. This chain joins TRBV7-9 and TRBJ2-5; D ambiguous. The CDR3 covers 13 residues. The germline V gene has CDR1 SEHNR and CDR2 FQNEAQ (reference sequence). Trimming took 2 bases from V and 5 from J, leaving 9 bases between them. CDR3 sequence: CASSLNSWETQYF. CDR3 nucleotide sequence: TGTGCCAGCAGCTTAAACAGTTGGGAGACCCAGTACTTC.

J is TRBJ1-4 and V is TRBV5-1; possible D gene TRBD1, 6 bases. The CDR3 extends over 14 amino acids. Trimming shortened V by 4 bases and J by 3 bases, and 10 bases separated the two germline ends. Germline CDR1 SGHRS, CDR2 YFSETQ. This chain's CDR3 is CASSIQGANEKLFF. Written as DNA, the CDR3 is TGCGCCAGCAGCATACAGGGTGCTAATGAAAAACTGTTTTTT.

The chain is built from TRBV9 and TRBJ1-1, with D perhaps TRBD1 (6 bases). This CDR3 has 17 amino acids. Germline lookup yields CDR1 SGDLS and CDR2 YYNGEE. Trimming left V 1 base short and J 0 bases short, with 16 bases between. The DNA for the CDR3 is TGTGCCAGCAGCGTATCCCCGGGACACGGAATGAACACTGAAGCTTTCTTT. This codes for CASSVSPGHGMNTEAFF. Based on the CDR3 plus reference TRBV9 and TRBJ1-1, the full variable domain is DSGVTQTPKHLITATGQRVTLRCSPRSGDLSVYWYQQSLDQGLQFLIQYYNGEERAKGNILERFSAQQFPDLHSELNLSSLELGDSALYFCASSVSPGHGMNTEAFFGQGTRLTVV.

The gene calls are TRBV5-8 and TRBJ1-2, with 7 positions matching TRBD1. The CDR3 spans 13 residues. The germline V gene encodes CDR1 SGHTS and CDR2 YDEGEE. The junction had 1 base not matched to a gene; V was cut back by 2 bases and J by 3 bases. The CDR3 nucleotides are TGTGCCAGCAGCTTTGACAGGGACTATGGCTACACCTTC. Translating gives CASSFDRDYGYTF.

CDR3 residues: CASSSGSAGYTF. The CDR3, as DNA: TGTGCCAGCAGTTCAGGGTCGGCTGGCTACACCTTC. This chain uses TRBV2 with TRBJ1-2, with D possibly matching TRBD1 (5 bases). CDR3 length: 12 residues. The ends were cut back, 5 bases at V and 7 bases at J, with 11 bases in the middle. CDR1 is SNHLY, CDR2 FYNNEI, per germline. Variable domain in full (rest from reference TRBV2 and TRBJ1-2): EPEVTQTPSHQVTQMGQEVILRCVPISNHLYFYWYRQILGQKVEFLVSFYNNEISEKSEIFDDQFSVERPDGSNFTLKIRSTKLEDSAMYFCASSSGSAGYTFGSGTRLTVV.

This sequence joins TRBV4-3 and TRBJ2-5; no clear D gene. CDR3 length: 15 residues. Germline V lookup: CDR1 LGHNA, CDR2 YSLEER. The germline V and J ends were trimmed by 4 bases and 2 bases, with 14 bases remaining between them. The CDR3 here is CASSLELAPQETQYF. The CDR3 bases are TGCGCCAGCAGCCTGGAGTTGGCACCACAAGAGACCCAGTACTTC.

This sequence joins TRBV5-8 and TRBJ1-1, with a weak D call TRBD1 (6 bases). Germline V gene lookup returns CDR1 SGHTS and CDR2 YDEGEE. Trimming removed 6 bases at V and 1 base at J, with 13 bases between. The CDR3 totals 14 residues. As DNA, the CDR3 is TGTGCCAGCAAGGGGGGGCTCAGGAACACTGAAGCTTTCTTT. This translates into CASKGGLRNTEAFF.

This clone was recorded a few times. The rearrangement uses TRBV10-3 and TRBJ2-3; D is unresolved. The CDR3 extends over 14 amino acids. Germline loops: CDR1 ENHRY, CDR2 SYGVKD. V was shortened by 4 bases and J by 4 bases, with 12 bases between the two germline ends. CDR3 protein: CAISGSSVSDTQYF. CDR3 DNA: TGTGCCATCAGTGGGTCGAGCGTGTCAGATACGCAGTATTTT.

The V gene is TRBV28, the J gene TRBJ1-3, with TRBD1 as a possible D gene (6 bases). V was pared by 7 bases and J by 3 bases, with 13 bases between. This CDR3 has 14 residues. In germline, CDR1 is MDHEN, CDR2 SYDVKM. CDR3 nucleotide sequence: TGTGCCAGCACCGAAACAGGGAGTGGAAACACCATATATTTT. Amino acids: CASTETGSGNTIYF.

The J gene is TRBJ2-7, the V gene TRBV11-1, with TRBD1 matching 11 bases. V was clipped by 5 bases and J by 7 bases; unmatched bases: 7. Germline assignment: CDR1 SGHAT and CDR2 FQDESV (reference sequence). The CDR3 totals 14 residues. The CDR3 DNA is TGTGCCAGCAGCAGCGGACAGGGGGCGGGTGAGCAGTACTTC. Its translation: CASSSGQGAGEQYF. The variable domain in full, with the rest retrieved from reference TRBV11-1 and TRBJ2-7, is EAEVAQSPRYKITEKSQAVAFWCDPISGHATLYWYRQILGQGPELLVQFQDESVVDDSQLPKDRFSAERLKGVDSTLKIQPAELGDSAMYLCASSSGQGAGEQYFGPGTRLTVT.

V is TRBV7-9 and J is TRBJ2-7; TRBD2 matches at 7 bases. From germline, CDR1 is SEHNR and CDR2 FQNEAQ (reference sequence). This CDR3 has 14 residues. The CDR3 nucleotides are TGTGCGACAGCAAGTGGACTAGGGGAGTACGAGCAGTACTTC. Translating gives CATASGLGEYEQYF. Full variable domain (missing parts from reference TRBV7-9 and TRBJ2-7): DTGVSQNPRHKITKRGQNVTFRCDPISEHNRLYWYRQTLGQGPEFLTYFQNEAQLEKSRLLSDRFSAERPKGSFSTLEIQRTEQGDSAMYLCATASGLGEYEQYFGPGTRLTVT.

The chain couples TRBV10-3 to TRBJ1-4, with D perhaps TRBD1 (6 bases). Germline lookup yields CDR1 ENHRY and CDR2 SYGVKD. The CDR3 consists of 15 residues. Trimming pared 3 bases from V and 10 bases from J, leaving 18 bases between. The CDR3 bases are TGTGCCATCAGTGAAGAGGGGGGGACACTGGGAAAACTGTTTTTT. It codes for CAISEEGGTLGKLFF.

This rearrangement joins TRBV28 to TRBJ1-4; TRBD1 agrees at 7 bases. Germline values: CDR1 MDHEN, CDR2 SYDVKM. This CDR3 spans 14 amino acids. Trimming took 5 bases from V and 6 from J; bases not matched to a gene: 6. The CDR3 nucleotides are TGTGCCAGCAGTAGCAGGGGGACCGATGAAAAACTGTTTTTT. Its translation is CASSSRGTDEKLFF.

This sequence joins TRBV7-2 and TRBJ2-5; D is ambiguous. Trimming pared 4 bases from V and 1 base from J, leaving 4 bases between. The CDR3 sequence is 12 residues long. Germline loops: CDR1 SGHTA, CDR2 FQGNSA. The CDR3 loop reads CASSSSQETQYF. CDR3 sequence (DNA): TGTGCCAGCAGCTCATCCCAAGAGACCCAGTACTTC.

This sequence joins TRBV6-7 and TRBJ1-4, with 7 bases matching TRBD1. TRBV6-7 counts as an open reading frame of uncertain function. The trim removed 5 bases at V and 5 bases at J, leaving 8 bases unmatched. This CDR3 contains 15 residues. CDR3 residues: CASSEHRGENEKLFF. The CDR3 DNA reads TGTGCCAGCAGTGAACACAGGGGTGAGAATGAAAAACTGTTTTTT.

J is TRBJ1-3 and V is TRBV7-9; 8 bases match TRBD1. The CDR3 totals 14 residues. Germline V lookup: CDR1 SEHNR, CDR2 FQNEAQ (reference sequence). J was trimmed by 2 bases and V by 8 bases; bases with no gene match: 5. The CDR3 loop is CASRDRGPGNTIYF. As DNA, the CDR3 is TGTGCCAGCCGTGACAGGGGCCCTGGAAACACCATATATTTT.

The table lists this clone with a few counts. V usage is TRBV18 and J usage is TRBJ2-2; TRBD2 is a possible D gene (6 bases). Trimming took off 6 bases at V and 4 bases at J, with 15 bases between the two ends. CDR1 and CDR2 from the germline V gene are KGHSH and LQKENI. The CDR3 length is 15 residues. CDR3 DNA: TGTGCCAGCTCCCCCCCGGAGGGGACCACCGGGGAGCTGTTTTTT. Translating it yields CASSPPEGTTGELFF.

The genes are TRBV7-2 and TRBJ2-5; 8 nucleotides line up with TRBD2. The germline gives CDR1 SGHTA, CDR2 FQGNSA. The junction had 10 bases not matched to a gene; V was cut back by 5 bases and J by 2 bases. This CDR3 spans 16 amino acids. The CDR3 region is CASSPRRSGGQETQYF. CDR3 coding DNA: TGTGCCAGCAGCCCTAGGCGGAGCGGGGGACAAGAGACCCAGTACTTC.

This clone has more than one count but fewer than ten. V and J are TRBV7-2 and TRBJ1-5; no definite D call. Germline-derived CDR1 and CDR2 are SGHTA and FQGNSA. There are 14 residues in the CDR3. Trimming cost V 5 bases and J 4 bases, with 12 bases left between them. CDR3 protein: CASSARYGNQPQHF. The CDR3 coding sequence is TGTGCCAGCAGCGCCCGATACGGGAATCAGCCCCAGCATTTT.

The gene calls are TRBV19 and TRBJ2-7; D is ambiguous. The V end was cut by 4 bases, the J end by 0 bases, with 7 bases between. The CDR3 loop spans 13 amino acids. CDR1 and CDR2 from the germline V gene are LNHDA and SQIVND (reference sequence). The CDR3: CASSSGASYEQYF. The DNA for the CDR3 is TGTGCCAGTAGTAGCGGCGCCTCCTACGAGCAGTACTTC.

The gene calls are TRBV7-9 and TRBJ2-1; 8 bases map to TRBD1. The V and J ends lost 5 bases and 0 bases, in that order; junction bases with no gene match: 9. Germline V gene data show CDR1 as SEHNR and CDR2 as FQNEAQ (reference sequence). The CDR3 extends over 17 amino acids. Here the CDR3 reads CASSPRGRFSSYNEQFF. Written as DNA, the CDR3 is TGTGCCAGCAGCCCCAGGGGGCGATTTAGCTCCTACAATGAGCAGTTCTTC.

The gene calls are TRBV30 and TRBJ2-1; TRBD2 might be the D (5 bases). In germline, CDR1 is GTSNPN, CDR2 SVGIG (reference sequence). The CDR3 is made up of 14 amino acids. The V and J ends lost 1 base and 4 bases respectively, with 11 bases between them. CDR3 loop: CAWSAERRYNEQFF. Written as DNA, the CDR3 is TGTGCCTGGAGTGCGGAGCGGAGATACAATGAGCAGTTCTTC.

The chain is built from TRBV6-1 and TRBJ1-1; 7 bases are shared with TRBD1. Germline assignment: CDR1 MNHNS and CDR2 SASEGT. The CDR3 is 14 residues long. The junction had 10 bases not matched to a gene; V was cut back by 2 bases and J by 10 bases. As DNA, the CDR3 is TGTGCCAGCAGTGAACTTGGGTTGACAGGGACAGCTTTCTTT. Its translation is CASSELGLTGTAFF.

The genes are TRBV11-2 and TRBJ2-1, with TRBD1 as a possible D gene (6 bases). The CDR3 sequence is 17 residues long. The germline V and J ends were trimmed by 5 bases and 3 bases, with 20 bases remaining between them. Germline loops: CDR1 SGHAT, CDR2 FQNNGV. The CDR3 here is CASSQHTRGFSYNEQFF. CDR3 bases: TGTGCCAGCAGCCAACACACCAGGGGCTTCAGCTACAATGAGCAGTTCTTC.

The chain employs TRBV5-1 and TRBJ2-7; D not certain. Germline V lookup: CDR1 SGHRS, CDR2 YFSETQ. V dropped 2 bases and J dropped 4 bases, with 4 bases sitting between them. The CDR3 contains 11 residues. CDR3 sequence (DNA): TGCGCCAGCAGCTTAATATACGAGCAGTACTTC. Translated, it gives CASSLIYEQYF.